These T cell receptor beta chains were read from a single sample in a study of chemoradiotherapy in HPV16-positive cancers. Produced via immunoSEQ multiplex PCR; TCRdb's table is partial and in-frame only. The sample has 15,000 or so clones; 69% are singletons. Sample collection was performed from a patient who underwent chemoradiotherapy. All receptors come from a human donor with HPV-associated anogenital cancer. CDR3s include the opening cysteine and the closing phenylalanine or tryptophan. A D gene is named only where the DNA matches it firmly. The size entry is marked missing in some rows and otherwise reads once, few, many or a size class.

D gene,clone size,V gene,J gene,CDR3 protein,CDR3 DNA
TRBD2,NA,TRBV9,TRBJ2-3,CASSPRLAGRDTQYF,TGTGCCAGCAGCCCACGACTAGCGGGGAGAGATACGCAGTATTTT
NA,NA,TRBV7-9,TRBJ1-1,CASSLLASATEAFF,TGTGCCAGCAGCTTACTAGCATCTGCCACTGAAGCTTTCTTT
NA,NA,TRBV29-1,TRBJ1-2,CSGSGSDYGYTF,TGCAGCGGTTCCGGGTCGGACTATGGCTACACCTTC
NA,NA,TRBV11-2,TRBJ1-1,CASSHLNTEAFF,TGTGCCAGCAGCCATCTGAACACTGAAGCTTTCTTT
TRBD2,NA,TRBV4-3,TRBJ2-1,CASSQPYGTSGGVEQFF,TGCGCCAGCAGCCAACCTTATGGGACTAGCGGGGGTGTCGAGCAGTTCTTC
NA,few,TRBV7-9,TRBJ1-4,CASSSVMDWGEKLFF,TGTGCCAGCAGCTCTGTAATGGATTGGGGTGAAAAACTGTTTTTT
TRBD1,NA,TRBV10-2,TRBJ2-2,CASSGGQGALLGELFF,TGCGCCAGCAGCGGGGGACAGGGGGCGCTTCTCGGGGAGCTGTTTTTT
TRBD2,NA,TRBV4-1,TRBJ2-1,CASRTTSGAYNEQFF,TGCGCCAGCAGGACGACTAGCGGGGCCTACAATGAGCAGTTCTTC
TRBD2,few,TRBV5-1,TRBJ2-3,CASSHGLAGKPDTQYF,TGCGCCAGCAGCCATGGACTAGCGGGGAAACCAGATACGCAGTATTTT
NA,NA,TRBV14,TRBJ1-3,CASSHFGQSSGNTIYF,TGTGCCAGCAGCCATTTCGGCCAGAGCTCTGGAAACACCATATATTTT
NA,few,TRBV13,TRBJ2-6,CASSLQGSGANVLTF,TGTGCCAGCAGCTTGCAGGGTAGTGGGGCCAACGTCCTGACTTTC
NA,NA,TRBV27,TRBJ1-5,CASSLKAGQPQHF,TGTGCCAGCAGTTTAAAGGCTGGACAGCCCCAGCATTTT
TRBD1,NA,TRBV28,TRBJ1-5,CASRTGVNQPQHF,TGTGCCAGCAGGACAGGGGTCAATCAGCCCCAGCATTTT
NA,once,TRBV28,TRBJ2-1,CASSSPWIGGSYNEQFF,TGTGCCAGCAGTTCTCCCTGGATTGGTGGTTCCTACAATGAGCAGTTCTTC
TRBD1,NA,TRBV10-3,TRBJ2-2,CAISEGTGIGAGELFF,TGTGCCATCAGTGAAGGGACAGGGATAGGGGCCGGGGAGCTGTTTTTT
TRBD1,NA,TRBV4-1,TRBJ2-1,CASSYDRGDEQFF,TGCGCCAGCAGCTACGACAGGGGGGACGAGCAGTTCTTC
TRBD1,NA,TRBV19,TRBJ1-4,CASSMATGGEEKLFF,TGTGCCAGTAGTATGGCGACAGGGGGTGAGGAAAAACTGTTTTTT
TRBD1,NA,TRBV19,TRBJ2-5,CASSVSTGIRETQYF,TGTGCCAGTAGTGTGTCGACAGGGATAAGAGAGACCCAGTACTTC
NA,NA,TRBV7-6,TRBJ1-5,CAKADSQAPLAANQPQHF,TGTGCCAAAGCCGATTCCCAGGCCCCGCTTGCGGCAAATCAGCCCCAGCATTTT
TRBD1,NA,TRBV27,TRBJ2-2,CASSSGTVVRGELFF,TGTGCCAGCAGTTCCGGGACAGTAGTTCGCGGGGAGCTGTTTTTT
TRBD1,few,TRBV5-6,TRBJ1-1,CASSPDRGGNTEAFF,TGTGCCAGCAGCCCGGACAGGGGAGGGAACACTGAAGCTTTCTTT
NA,few,TRBV4-1,TRBJ1-2,CASSPTGGGYTF,TGCGCCAGCAGCCCGACCGGGGGTGGCTACACCTTC
NA,NA,TRBV6-1,TRBJ1-2,CASSEDGRSNYGYTF,TGTGCCAGCAGTGAAGACGGCCGGTCTAACTATGGCTACACCTTC
NA,NA,TRBV5-6,TRBJ2-1,CASIKRGFRNEQFF,TGTGCCAGCATCAAACGGGGGTTTCGCAATGAGCAGTTCTTC
NA,NA,TRBV19,TRBJ2-1,CASSNRGAAQYNEQFF,TGTGCCAGTAGTAATCGGGGGGCGGCCCAATACAATGAGCAGTTCTTC
NA,once,TRBV19,TRBJ2-6,CASSTGNSGANVLTF,TGTGCCAGTAGTACAGGGAACTCTGGGGCCAACGTCCTGACTTTC
TRBD1,NA,TRBV5-6,TRBJ2-3,CASSPTVPQDRGLHTQYF,TGTGCCAGCAGCCCAACCGTACCCCAGGACAGGGGGTTGCATACGCAGTATTTT
NA,NA,TRBV2,TRBJ1-3,CASTPGGVAGNTIYF,TGTGCCAGCACCCCGGGAGGTGTCGCTGGAAACACCATATATTTT
NA,NA,TRBV10-1,TRBJ2-5,CASSEVGETQYF,TGCGCCAGCAGTGAGGTGGGAGAGACCCAGTACTTC
NA,NA,TRBV6-6,TRBJ1-5,CASSYRGGNQPQHF,TGTGCCAGCAGTTACAGGGGCGGCAATCAGCCCCAGCATTTT
TRBD2,NA,TRBV6-5,TRBJ2-1,CASSLGLAGHNEQFF,TGTGCCAGCAGTCTGGGACTAGCGGGGCACAATGAGCAGTTCTTC
NA,NA,TRBV2,TRBJ1-5,CASSPRVQHSNQPQHF,TGTGCCAGCAGTCCTCGGGTCCAGCACAGCAATCAGCCCCAGCATTTT
NA,NA,TRBV5-6,TRBJ1-6,CASSGGNSPLHF,TGTGCCAGCAGCGGGGGTAATTCACCCCTCCACTTT
NA,NA,TRBV10-3,TRBJ2-1,CATGVGPSSYNEQFF,TGTGCCACAGGGGTGGGGCCCAGTTCCTACAATGAGCAGTTCTTC
NA,NA,TRBV5-6,TRBJ1-6,CASSWTPVSRNSPLHF,TGTGCCAGCAGCTGGACACCGGTATCCCGGAATTCACCCCTCCACTTT
NA,NA,TRBV5-1,TRBJ1-1,CASSLDWYYTEAFF,TGCGCCAGCAGCCTGGATTGGTATTACACTGAAGCTTTCTTT
TRBD2,NA,TRBV30,TRBJ2-2,CAWRDYRISNTGELFF,TGTGCCTGGCGGGACTACCGTATATCGAACACCGGGGAGCTGTTTTTT